Listed below are T cell receptor beta chains from one sample, sequenced in a study of T-cell memory formation after mild COVID-19. Using its own MiXCR run on the 5' RACE reads, TCRdb lists one record per CDR3 protein. The sample shows approximately 560,000 distinct CDR3 sequences, approximately 15% of them seen only once. Sequencing used PBMCs or a T cell subset sorted from them (not recorded which). These receptors all come from an adult woman who had mild COVID-19 (a few samples of this study predate the infection). Cell type and time point are not known. Both conserved end residues are part of each CDR3. D genes are given only for firm matches. Not all rows give a size; the values are once, few, many and, for expanded clones, a class.

>-|TRBJ2-2|few|TRBV6-5
TGTGCCAGCAGTTACCTATCCTCGAACACCGGGGAGCTGTTTTTT
CASSYLSSNTGELFF
>TRBD2|TRBJ2-5|once|TRBV18
TGTGCCAGCTCACCTGGGAGGCAGAGACTAGCGGGGGGACAAGAGACCCAGTACTTC
CASSPGRQRLAGGQETQYF
>-|TRBJ2-5|-|TRBV5-1
TGCGCCAGCAGCGATACCAGGGGTAGTGAGACCCAGTACTTC
CASSDTRGSETQYF
>-|TRBJ2-1|few|TRBV9
TGTGCCAGCAGCGTAGCCAGACACAATGAGCAGTTCTTC
CASSVARHNEQFF
>-|TRBJ1-6|-|TRBV18
TGTGCCAGCTCACCAACGGTGGATTCACCCCTCCACTTT
CASSPTVDSPLHF
>-|TRBJ1-1|few|TRBV28
TGTGCCAGCAGAGAGGCGAACACTGAAGCTTTCTTT
CASREANTEAFF
>-|TRBJ1-1|-|TRBV6-5
TGTGCCAGCGTGGACACGAGTAACACTGAAGCTTTCTTT
CASVDTSNTEAFF
>-|TRBJ2-5|-|TRBV7-9
TGTGCCAGCACCTTAAACCTAGCCTCCCAAGAGACCCAGTACTTC
CASTLNLASQETQYF
>TRBD2|TRBJ2-1|-|TRBV30
TGTGCCTGGAACCAAGGACTAGCGGGAGGATACAATGAGCAGTTCTTC
CAWNQGLAGGYNEQFF
>TRBD2|TRBJ2-6|few|TRBV6-2/TRBV6-3
TGTGCCAGCAGTTACTCGAGTACTAGCGGGAGGCCCAACCCTTCGTCTGGGGCCAACGTCCTGACTTTC
CASSYSSTSGRPNPSSGANVLTF
>TRBD1|TRBJ1-6|-|TRBV5-1
TGCGCCAGCAGCGAGGGACAGGCCTGGGGGTCACCCCTCCACTTT
CASSEGQAWGSPLHF
>TRBD2|TRBJ2-7|-|TRBV30
TGTGCCTGGAGTTTGGGAGGGAACGAGCAGTACTTC
CAWSLGGNEQYF
>-|TRBJ2-7|-|TRBV12-3/TRBV12-4
TGTGCCAGCAGTTTAGCGCCAGGAACAGGGAGCGACGAGCAGTACTTC
CASSLAPGTGSDEQYF
>TRBD1|TRBJ1-1|few|TRBV7-6
TGTGCCAGCATCCCGGGACAGGGAGGGGAAACTGAAGCTTTCTTT
CASIPGQGGETEAFF
>-|TRBJ2-7|-|TRBV30
TGTGCCTGGAGTCCCCCGGTCAGGGGATACGAGCAGTACTTC
CAWSPPVRGYEQYF
>-|TRBJ2-1|-|TRBV7-3
TGTGCCAGCAGCCGGGACTCCCGTCTCTACAATGAGCAGTTCTTC
CASSRDSRLYNEQFF
>-|TRBJ2-5|-|TRBV11-2
TGTGCCAGCAGCCCCCATGGGGACCGCCAAGAGACCCAGTACTTC
CASSPHGDRQETQYF
>TRBD1|TRBJ1-2|-|TRBV6-5
TGTGCCAGCAGTTATGGGCGGACAGGGGATGGCTACACCTTC
CASSYGRTGDGYTF
>TRBD1|TRBJ2-1|few|TRBV7-9
TGTGCCAGCAGCTTAGTCGGGACAGGGTCCAATGAGCAGTTCTTC
CASSLVGTGSNEQFF
>TRBD2|TRBJ2-7|many|TRBV5-1
TGCGCCAGCAGCTTATCACGACTAGCGGGAGCCGTAAGCTCCTACGAGCAGTACTTC
CASSLSRLAGAVSSYEQYF
>TRBD2|TRBJ2-7|many|TRBV4-1
TGCGCCAGCAGCCAAGACGGGAGGAAACAACAGTACGAGCAGTACTTC
CASSQDGRKQQYEQYF
>TRBD2|TRBJ2-5|few|TRBV2
TGTGCCAGCAGTGGGGGACTAGCCTACGAGACCCAGTACTTC
CASSGGLAYETQYF
>TRBD1|TRBJ1-1|few|TRBV2
TGTGCCAGCAGTGTCCCCGGGACAGGGGAGAACACTGAAGCTTTCTTT
CASSVPGTGENTEAFF
>TRBD1|TRBJ2-2|many|TRBV10-3
TGTGCCATATCGGGACAGGAAAACACCGGGGAGCTGTTTTTT
CAISGQENTGELFF
>-|TRBJ1-3|few|TRBV15
TGTGCCACCAGCAGAGATCGGGGAAACACCATATATTTT
CATSRDRGNTIYF
>-|TRBJ1-2|many|TRBV7-2
TGTGCCAGCAGCTTAGTTTTACAGGGTACTGGCTACACCTTC
CASSLVLQGTGYTF
>-|TRBJ2-1|once|TRBV24-1
TGTGCCACCAGTCCCCGGGTCCCGCATAATGAGCAGTTCTTC
CATSPRVPHNEQFF
>-|TRBJ2-1|-|TRBV5-1
TGCGCCAGCAGCTTGTACGGGGAAGATGAGCAGTTCTTC
CASSLYGEDEQFF
>-|TRBJ1-2|-|TRBV3-1
TGTTCCAGCAGCCAAGGGTGGTCGGGGCAACCTTCGCGCGGCTACACCTTC
CSSSQGWSGQPSRGYTF
>-|TRBJ2-7|-|TRBV29-1
TGCAGCGTTGAAGTTCGGGCAGACGAGCAGTACTTC
CSVEVRADEQYF
>-|TRBJ1-2|-|TRBV15
TGTGCCACCAGCAGAGACAGGAACAGTGTAGCTAACTATGGCTACACCTTC
CATSRDRNSVANYGYTF
>-|TRBJ1-2|-|TRBV6-5
TGTGCCAGCAGTTTCCGGAGTGCCAACTATGGCTACACCTTC
CASSFRSANYGYTF
>TRBD2|TRBJ2-3|few|TRBV20-1
TGCAGTGCCCACCAACCCGAGCGGGGGGAGGGCACAGATACGCAGTATTTT
CSAHQPERGEGTDTQYF
>-|TRBJ2-3|-|TRBV7-2
TGTGCCGGAGCCTCGATGGGGGGCACAGATACGCAGTATTTT
CAGASMGGTDTQYF
>-|TRBJ1-2|few|TRBV6-2/TRBV6-3
TGTGCCAGCAGTTACTCGATCCAGGGACAACCTTATGGCTACACCTTC
CASSYSIQGQPYGYTF
>TRBD2|TRBJ2-5|-|TRBV3-1
TGTGCCAGCAGCCAAGGAAGCGGGGGGCTTCAAGAGACCCAGTACTTC
CASSQGSGGLQETQYF
>-|TRBJ1-6|many|TRBV2
TGTGCCAGCAGTACGCAATGGAATTCACCCCTCCACTTT
CASSTQWNSPLHF